The entry below gives a single TCR beta chain sequence along with its context. Its antigen is currently unknown. It was RNA transcripts that yielded the amplified TCR beta CDR3 regions. First-round RT-PCR of the TCR CDR3 relied on the HTBI primer set. TCRdb analysed the multiplex PCR reads with MiXCR anew, one entry per CDR3 protein. The sample has around 690,000 distinct CDR3 sequences, 20% seen once; the top ten hold 34%. A Clinical Activity Score of at least 3, a NOSPECS grade of at least 4 and a duration under 3 months were recorded in the ophthalmopathy patients. From more than 9 ml of fresh peripheral blood, PBMCs were isolated. There are 16 residues in the CDR3. Trimming took 6 bases from V and 3 from J, leaving 19 bases between them. This entry belongs to a study of T cells in Graves' hyperthyroidism and ophthalmopathy. Study-level results: The blood repertoire included most of the expanded thyroid clonotypes above 0.001. Ophthalmopathy was predicted by the model a median of approximately 6 months ahead of onset.

The V gene is TRBV12-3 or TRBV12-4, the J gene TRBJ2-3, with D perhaps matching TRBD2 (6 bases). The clonotype comes from a man younger than 40 with Graves' ophthalmopathy. The sequencing input was blood. DNA of the CDR3: TGTGCCAGCAGCCCAACACCAGCGGGTGAAACAGATACGCAGTATTTT. It yields the protein CASSPTPAGETDTQYF.